This T cell receptor beta chain appears in the sequencing data of a study of Ad26.COV2.S vaccination and SARS-CoV-2 variants. Study details: Participant was drawn from the COV1001 Ad26.COV2.S trial arm. Recipients of Ad26.COV2.S got it intramuscularly, once or twice 56 days apart. General study findings and limits: Non-spike TCR breadth was similar in vaccine and placebo recipients. Possible underestimation of total T cell responses by the TCR breadth and depth analyses was noted.

Using immunoSEQ multiplex PCR, the repertoire was profiled, and TCRdb retains in-frame clones only, with some absent. Among fewer than 800,000 clones listed, approximately 88% were seen once. A remark on this clone: Its antigen is not identified.

Treatment specified: roughly 20 received Ad26.COV2.S at low or high dose, single or two shots; roughly 5 received placebo; per-sample allocation not given. The investigators took samples on day 63 after the first vaccine or placebo injection. CDR1 and CDR2 from the germline V gene are SGHRS and YFSETQ. This CDR3 contains 15 residues. V was clipped by 4 bases and J by 0 bases; unmatched bases: 4. The V gene is TRBV5-1, the J gene TRBJ1-1; TRBD1 agrees at 9 bases. This sequence was found in a person aged 18 to 59 who received the Ad26.COV2.S COVID-19 vaccine or a placebo. Sequenced material: peripheral blood, taken in a trial of Ad26.COV2.S vaccine versus placebo. The CDR3 DNA reads as TGCGCCAGCAGCCCGGGACAGGGATTGAACACTGAAGCTTTCTTT. Encoded protein: CASSPGQGLNTEAFF.